This entry describes one TCR beta chain. Antigen specificity is unknown. With 60 Vbeta and 13 Jbeta primers, the PCR was carried out. TCRdb's copy holds only in-frame clones and misses some; the assay was immunoSEQ multiplex PCR. The table shows some 200,000 clones, with almost 85% occurring only once. The data belong to a study of cytomegalovirus exposure and HLA in healthy donors. CDR3 length: 13 amino acids. V shed 2 bases and J shed 5 bases, with 10 bases lying between them. CDR1 is SGHRS and CDR2 is YFSETQ in the germline V gene. Study-wide results and limits: When the data were analyzed later, several of the most significant clusters appeared to be linked to common viral pathogens. Accounts indicate the classifier identified cytomegalovirus status with strong specificity and sensitivity.

This receptor was identified in a woman in her thirties or forties in good health and CMV-seronegative. Material for sequencing was PBMCs. The J gene is TRBJ2-5, the V gene TRBV5-1, with a weak D call TRBD1 (6 bases). CDR3 bases: TGCGCCAGCAGCTTAGGGGGTTGGGAGACCCAGTACTTC. Encoded protein: CASSLGGWETQYF.